Following are 20 T cell receptor beta chains from one sample sequenced in a study of CD8 T cells in Susac syndrome. Random hexamers served to reverse transcribe roughly 0.45 to 1 ug RNA. TCRdb re-derived calls from the immunoSEQ multiplex PCR reads in MiXCR, one entry per CDR3 protein. This sample carries roughly 140,000 distinct CDR3 sequences, 90% to 95% of them seen once, and the ten largest clones take 0.16%. Sequenced: CD4+ T cells from PBMCs. Receptors were obtained from a human donor with Susac syndrome.

The chain carries TRBV7-8 and TRBJ1-3; D is unclear. The CDR3 sequence is 16 residues long. CDR1 and CDR2 from the germline V gene are SGHVS and FQNEAQ. V lost 5 bases and J lost 2, with 16 bases in between. The CDR3 DNA sequence: TGTGCCAGCAGCCCCGGCATGGGAGGGACTGGAAACACCATATATTTT. Translating gives CASSPGMGGTGNTIYF.

The chain links TRBV6-5 to TRBJ2-3; D is perhaps TRBD1 (6 bases). The V end lost 0 bases, the J end lost 0 bases, and 16 bases lay between the germline ends. Germline CDR1 reads MNHEY; CDR2 reads SVGAGI. This CDR3 region has 18 residues. Written as DNA, the CDR3 is TGTGCCAGCAGTTACTCGAGGAGTAGACAGGCTAGCACAGATACGCAGTATTTT. Translating gives CASSYSRSRQASTDTQYF.

The V gene is TRBV5-6, the J gene TRBJ2-4, with a tentative D call TRBD1 (7 bases). The CDR3 runs 14 residues. Deletions cut 7 bases from V and 7 bases from J, with 18 bases between. Germline CDR1 is SGHDT and CDR2 is YYEEEE. CDR3 sequence reads: CASRTQGEVNIQYF. CDR3 DNA: TGTGCCAGCCGAACCCAGGGGGAGGTTAACATTCAGTACTTC.

The genes are TRBV9 and TRBJ1-6; D remains ambiguous. Trimming took 3 bases from V and 7 from J, leaving 14 bases between them. This CDR3 is built from 15 residues. CDR1 is SGDLS and CDR2 is YYNGEE in the germline V gene. DNA of the CDR3: TGTGCCAGCAGCGCCATGGCCAGCAGGAATTCACCCCTCCACTTT. It yields the protein CASSAMASRNSPLHF.

CDR3 protein: CASSRGVSSYEQYF. Here the CDR3 DNA reads TGTGCCAGCAGCCGGGGGGTCAGCTCCTACGAGCAGTACTTC. V and J are TRBV7-9 and TRBJ2-7; 7 bases match TRBD2. The CDR3 contains 14 residues. Germline V lookup: CDR1 SEHNR, CDR2 FQNEAQ (reference sequence). The junction had 4 bases not matched to a gene; V was cut back by 5 bases and J by 0 bases.

Regarding this clonotype: A junction boundary mismatches the germline segment, possibly from a read error. The chain recombines TRBV9 with TRBJ2-5; 11 bases line up with TRBD1. The CDR3 sequence is 14 residues long. Germline V lookup: CDR1 SGDLS, CDR2 YYNGEE. As DNA, the CDR3 is TGTGCCAGCAGCGTTGGGACAGGGGGGGAGAGCCAGTACTTC. It codes for CASSVGTGGESQYF.

CDR3 DNA: TGTGCCAGCAGCTCAGTCGGGCGGGGGAACAATGAGCAGTTCTTC. Translated: CASSSVGRGNNEQFF. The chain uses TRBV11-3 and TRBJ2-1, with 7 positions matching TRBD2. The trim removed 4 bases at V and 5 bases at J, leaving 8 bases unmatched. CDR1 and CDR2 from the germline V gene are SGHNT and YENEEA. The CDR3 is made up of 15 amino acids.

V usage is TRBV9 and J usage is TRBJ2-7; TRBD1 agrees at 7 bases. This CDR3 comprises 14 residues. In germline, CDR1 is SGDLS, CDR2 YYNGEE. With V trimmed by 4 bases and J by 5 bases, 9 bases remained unmatched. The CDR3 region has the DNA TGTGCCAGCAGCACAGGGGTTGGCCTGGACGAGCAGTACTTC. It encodes CASSTGVGLDEQYF.

This chain uses TRBV10-3 with TRBJ2-3; D is ambiguous. The CDR3 extends over 14 amino acids. Germline V CDR1 and CDR2: ENHRY, SYGVKD. V lost 3 bases and J lost 1, with 8 bases in between. The CDR3: CAISEGRRTDTQYF. Here the CDR3 DNA reads TGTGCCATCAGTGAAGGCAGACGCACAGATACGCAGTATTTT.

The chain carries TRBV24-1 and TRBJ1-5; D might be TRBD1 (5 bases). The CDR3 is made up of 16 amino acids. V lost 4 bases to trimming and J lost 4 bases, with 16 bases between them. Germline V gene lookup returns CDR1 KGHDR and CDR2 SFDVKD. The CDR3 sequence is CATSEPRWGRNQPQHF. The CDR3, as DNA: TGTGCCACCAGTGAACCGCGTTGGGGGAGGAATCAGCCCCAGCATTTT.

The chain recombines TRBV5-1 with TRBJ2-3; D call uncertain. The CDR3 is 14 amino acids. V lost 2 bases, J lost 1 base, and 8 bases lay in between. Germline V lookup: CDR1 SGHRS, CDR2 YFSETQ. The CDR3 spells CASSFAARTDTQYF. The CDR3 DNA reads as TGCGCCAGCAGCTTCGCGGCCCGCACAGATACGCAGTATTTT.

On this clonotype: Compared with germline, one end of the junction differs, possibly owing to a read error. The chain recombines TRBV9 with TRBJ1-1; D uncertain. CDR3 length: 15 amino acids. Germline V CDR1 and CDR2: SGDLS, YYNGEE. This CDR3 is CASSVLRSTAHMGPF. In DNA, the CDR3 is TGTGCCAGCAGCGTACTGAGGTCGACGGCCCATATGGGTCCATTT.

The chain recombines TRBV18 with TRBJ2-6, with TRBD1 matching 9 bases. CDR3 size: 16 residues. Germline CDR1 is KGHSH and CDR2 is LQKENI. V lost 4 bases, J lost 2 bases, and 3 bases stayed unmatched. DNA for the CDR3: TGTGCCAGCTCACTACGACAGGGGGCTGGGGCCAACGTCCTGACTTTC. Translating gives CASSLRQGAGANVLTF. Full variable domain (rest looked up from reference TRBV18 and TRBJ2-6): NAGVMQNPRHLVRRRGQEARLRCSPMKGHSHVYWYRQLPEEGLKFMVYLQKENIIDESGMPKERFSAEFPKEGPSILRIQQVVRGDSAAYFCASSLRQGAGANVLTFGAGSRLTVL.

This sequence joins TRBV2 and TRBJ1-2; 8 nucleotides match TRBD1. Looked up from germline, CDR1 is SNHLY and CDR2 is FYNNEI. After removal of 2 bases from V and 7 bases from J, the junction contained 6 bases not matched to a gene. The CDR3 extends over 14 amino acids. The CDR3 nucleotides read TGTGCCAGCAGTGAACGTTGGACAGGGACTGGCTACACCTTC. Amino acids: CASSERWTGTGYTF.

The CDR3 DNA is TGTGCCAGCAGCTTGGCAGCCGGGGAGCGAGGCTACACCTTC. It encodes CASSLAAGERGYTF. The chain carries TRBV11-2 and TRBJ1-2; D uncertain. The CDR3 has 14 amino acids. CDR1 is SGHAT and CDR2 is FQNNGV in the germline V gene. Trimming pared 3 bases from V and 8 bases from J, leaving 16 bases between.

V gene TRBV5-1 combines with J gene TRBJ1-4; D gene ambiguous. Germline loops: CDR1 SGHRS, CDR2 YFSETQ. V was trimmed by 4 bases and J by 1 base, leaving 14 bases between them. There are 16 residues in the CDR3. In DNA, the CDR3 is TGCGCCAGCAGCCCGGGAGTAGGTATAACTAATGAAAAACTGTTTTTT. Translated: CASSPGVGITNEKLFF.

V usage is TRBV14 and J usage is TRBJ1-4; no clear D. This CDR3 has 13 amino acids. V was trimmed by 0 bases and J by 10 bases, leaving 9 bases between them. Germline lookup yields CDR1 SGHDN and CDR2 FVKESK. The CDR3 reads CASSQDLRGKLFF. The CDR3 nucleotides are TGTGCCAGCAGCCAAGATCTGCGGGGAAAACTGTTTTTT.

V and J are TRBV29-1 and TRBJ2-7, with D perhaps given as TRBD1 or TRBD2 (5 bases each). There are 13 residues in the CDR3. V was clipped by 6 bases and J by 0 bases, with 12 bases between them. Germline V gene lookup returns CDR1 SQVTM and CDR2 ANQGSEA. CDR3 loop: CSVDGDGSYEQYF. DNA of the CDR3: TGCAGCGTGGATGGGGACGGCTCCTACGAGCAGTACTTC.

The rearrangement links TRBV9 to TRBJ1-4; the D is unclear. Germline values: CDR1 SGDLS, CDR2 YYNGEE. Trimming left V 0 bases short and J 5 bases short, with 11 bases between. The CDR3 loop spans 15 amino acids. CDR3 region: CASSVAARNNEKLFF. The CDR3 nucleotides read TGTGCCAGCAGCGTAGCAGCCAGGAACAATGAAAAACTGTTTTTT.

The J gene is TRBJ1-1, the V gene TRBV3-1; D is ambiguous. This CDR3 comprises 14 residues. The germline gives CDR1 LGHDT, CDR2 YNNKEL (reference sequence). V lost 1 base and J lost 4, with 10 bases in between. In DNA form, the CDR3 reads TGTGCCAGCAGCCAAGGCAGCCGGGGCACTGAAGCTTTCTTT. Amino acid sequence: CASSQGSRGTEAFF.